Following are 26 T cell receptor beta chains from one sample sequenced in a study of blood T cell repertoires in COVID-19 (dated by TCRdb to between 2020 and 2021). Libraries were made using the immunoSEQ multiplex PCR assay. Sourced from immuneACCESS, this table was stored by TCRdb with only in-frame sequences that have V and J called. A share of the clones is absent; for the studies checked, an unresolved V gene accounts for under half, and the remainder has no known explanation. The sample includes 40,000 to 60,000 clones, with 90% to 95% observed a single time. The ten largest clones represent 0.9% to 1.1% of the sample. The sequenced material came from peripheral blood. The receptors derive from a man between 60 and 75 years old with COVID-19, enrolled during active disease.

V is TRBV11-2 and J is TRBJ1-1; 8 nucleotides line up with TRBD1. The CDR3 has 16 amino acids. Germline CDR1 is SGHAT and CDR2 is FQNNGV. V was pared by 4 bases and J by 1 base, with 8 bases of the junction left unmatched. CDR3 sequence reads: CASSSPSGTGNTEAFF. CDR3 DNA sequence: TGTGCCAGCAGCTCCCCCTCCGGGACAGGGAACACTGAAGCTTTCTTT.

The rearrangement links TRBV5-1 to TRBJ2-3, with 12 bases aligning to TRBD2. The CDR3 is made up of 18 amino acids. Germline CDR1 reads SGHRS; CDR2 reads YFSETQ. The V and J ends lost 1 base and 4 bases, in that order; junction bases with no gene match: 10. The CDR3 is CASSLRASGGALPDTQYF. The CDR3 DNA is TGCGCCAGCAGCTTGAGGGCTAGCGGGGGGGCCCTCCCAGATACGCAGTATTTT.

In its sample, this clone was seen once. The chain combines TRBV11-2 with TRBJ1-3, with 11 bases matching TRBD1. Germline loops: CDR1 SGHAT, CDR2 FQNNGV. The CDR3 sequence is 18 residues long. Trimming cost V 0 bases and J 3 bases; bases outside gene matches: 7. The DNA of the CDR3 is TGTGCCAGCAGCTTAGATCGGACAGGGGGCTTCGGTGGAAACACCATATATTTT. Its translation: CASSLDRTGGFGGNTIYF. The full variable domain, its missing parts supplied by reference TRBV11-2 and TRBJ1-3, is EAGVAQSPRYKIIEKRQSVAFWCNPISGHATLYWYQQILGQGPKLLIQFQNNGVVDDSQLPKDRFSAERLKGVDSTLKIQPAKLEDSAVYLCASSLDRTGGFGGNTIYFGEGSWLTVV.

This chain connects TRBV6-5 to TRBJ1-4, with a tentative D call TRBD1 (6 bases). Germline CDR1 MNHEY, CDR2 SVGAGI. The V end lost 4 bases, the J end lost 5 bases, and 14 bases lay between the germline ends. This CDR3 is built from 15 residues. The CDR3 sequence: CASSSGRGANEKLFF. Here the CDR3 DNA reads TGTGCCAGCAGTTCCGGACGGGGGGCGAATGAAAAACTGTTTTTT.

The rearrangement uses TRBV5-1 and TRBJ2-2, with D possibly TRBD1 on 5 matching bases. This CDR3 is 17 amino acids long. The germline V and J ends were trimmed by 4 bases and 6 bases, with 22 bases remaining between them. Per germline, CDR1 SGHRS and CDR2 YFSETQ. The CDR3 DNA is TGCGCCAGCAGCCGAGATCGCGACAGACTGTCGGCCGGGGAGCTGTTTTTT. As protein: CASSRDRDRLSAGELFF.

CDR3 sequence reads: CATSDSTGRVGYTF. The CDR3 DNA is TGTGCCACCAGTGATTCGACTGGGAGGGTTGGCTACACCTTC. J is TRBJ1-2 and V is TRBV24-1, with D unclear. CDR1 KGHDR and CDR2 SFDVKD come from the germline V gene. There are 14 residues in the CDR3. V gave up 2 bases and J gave up 7 bases, with 13 bases separating them.

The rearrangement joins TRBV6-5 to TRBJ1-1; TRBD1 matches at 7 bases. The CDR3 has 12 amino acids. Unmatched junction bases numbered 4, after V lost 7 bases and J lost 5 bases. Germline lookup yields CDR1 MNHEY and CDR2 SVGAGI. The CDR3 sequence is CASMRGQTEAFF. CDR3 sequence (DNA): TGTGCCAGCATGCGGGGACAGACTGAAGCTTTCTTT.

Here the CDR3 reads CSVGGGGYTF. CDR3 DNA: TGCAGCGTTGGGGGCGGCGGCTACACCTTC. The gene calls are TRBV29-1 and TRBJ1-2, with D tentatively TRBD1 (5 bases). This CDR3 region has 10 residues. CDR1 SQVTM and CDR2 ANQGSEA come from the germline V gene. V dropped 4 bases and J dropped 8 bases, with 8 bases sitting between them. The whole variable domain, filled in from reference TRBV29-1 and TRBJ1-2, reads SAVISQKPSRDICQRGTSLTIQCQVDSQVTMMFWYRQQPGQSLTLIATANQGSEATYESGFVIDKFPISRPNLTFSTLTVSNMSPEDSSIYLCSVGGGGYTFGSGTRLTVV.

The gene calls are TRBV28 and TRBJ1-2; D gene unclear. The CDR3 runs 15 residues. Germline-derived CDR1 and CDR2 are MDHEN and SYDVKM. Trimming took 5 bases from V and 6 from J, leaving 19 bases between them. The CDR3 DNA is TGTGCCAGCAGTGGCTCCCCCAGGATATCAGATGGCTACACCTTC. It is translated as CASSGSPRISDGYTF.

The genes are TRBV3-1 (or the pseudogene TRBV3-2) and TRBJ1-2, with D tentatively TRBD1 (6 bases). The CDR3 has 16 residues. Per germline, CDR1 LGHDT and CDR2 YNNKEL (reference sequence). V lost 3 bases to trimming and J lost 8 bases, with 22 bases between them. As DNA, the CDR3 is TGTGCCAGCAGCCATGGTGGACAGCTATTAGGCGGCGGCTACACCTTC. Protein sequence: CASSHGGQLLGGGYTF.

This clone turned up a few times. The CDR3 nucleotides are TGTGCCACCTCTAGCGGGGGGCTCGGGGAGCAGTACTTC. It translates to CATSSGGLGEQYF. This chain connects TRBV10-3 to TRBJ2-7; 11 bases align to TRBD2. The CDR3 contains 13 residues. Germline trimming cut 10 bases from V and 7 bases from J; bases unmatched to any gene: 9. Germline assignment: CDR1 ENHRY and CDR2 SYGVKD.

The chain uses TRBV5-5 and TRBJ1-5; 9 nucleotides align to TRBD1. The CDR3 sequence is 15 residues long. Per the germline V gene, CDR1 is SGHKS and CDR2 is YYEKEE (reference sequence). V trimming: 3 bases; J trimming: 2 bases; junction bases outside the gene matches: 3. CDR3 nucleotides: TGTGCCAGCAGCTCTTGGACAGGGGGCAATCAGCCCCAGCATTTT. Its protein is CASSSWTGGNQPQHF. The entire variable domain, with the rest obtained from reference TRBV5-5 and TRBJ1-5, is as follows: DAGVTQSPTHLIKTRGQQVTLRCSPISGHKSVSWYQQVLGQGPQFIFQYYEKEERGRGNFPDRFSARQFPNYSSELNVNALLLGDSALYLCASSSWTGGNQPQHFGDGTRLSIL.

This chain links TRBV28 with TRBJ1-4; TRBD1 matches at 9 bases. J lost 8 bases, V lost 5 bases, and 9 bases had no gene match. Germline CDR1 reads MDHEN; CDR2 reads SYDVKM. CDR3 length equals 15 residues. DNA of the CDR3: TGTGCCAGCAGTGCCCCCGGGACAGGGCAGGAAAAACTGTTTTTT. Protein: CASSAPGTGQEKLFF.

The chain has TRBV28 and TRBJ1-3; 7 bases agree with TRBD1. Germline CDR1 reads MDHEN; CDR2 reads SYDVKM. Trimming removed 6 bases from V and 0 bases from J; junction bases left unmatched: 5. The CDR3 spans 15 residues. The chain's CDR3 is CASRTGTASGNTIYF. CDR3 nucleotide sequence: TGTGCCAGCAGGACTGGGACAGCCTCTGGAAACACCATATATTTT.

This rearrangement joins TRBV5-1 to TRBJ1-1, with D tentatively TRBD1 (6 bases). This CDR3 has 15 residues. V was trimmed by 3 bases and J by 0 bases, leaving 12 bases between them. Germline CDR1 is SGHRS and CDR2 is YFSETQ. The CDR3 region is CASSSGQLMNTEAFF. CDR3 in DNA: TGCGCCAGCAGCTCCGGACAGCTCATGAACACTGAAGCTTTCTTT.

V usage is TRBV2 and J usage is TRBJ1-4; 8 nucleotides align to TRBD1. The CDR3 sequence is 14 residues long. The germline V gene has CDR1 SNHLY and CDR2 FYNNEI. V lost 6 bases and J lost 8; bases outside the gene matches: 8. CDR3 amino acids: CASSGTGPGEKLFF. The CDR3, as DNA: TGTGCCAGCAGCGGGACAGGCCCGGGGGAAAAACTGTTTTTT.

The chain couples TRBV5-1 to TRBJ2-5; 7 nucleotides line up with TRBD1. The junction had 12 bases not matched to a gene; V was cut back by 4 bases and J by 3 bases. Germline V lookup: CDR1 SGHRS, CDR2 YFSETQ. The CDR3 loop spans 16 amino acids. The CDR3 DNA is TGCGCCAGCAGCACCCAACCGACAGGGCTGGAAGAGACCCAGTACTTC. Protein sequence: CASSTQPTGLEETQYF.

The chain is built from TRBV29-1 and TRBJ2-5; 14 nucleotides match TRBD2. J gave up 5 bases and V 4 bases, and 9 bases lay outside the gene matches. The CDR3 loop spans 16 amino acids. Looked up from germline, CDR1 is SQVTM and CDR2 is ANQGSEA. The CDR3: CSVARTSGGLGETQYF. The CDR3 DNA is TGCAGCGTTGCCCGGACTAGCGGGGGGCTCGGGGAGACCCAGTACTTC.

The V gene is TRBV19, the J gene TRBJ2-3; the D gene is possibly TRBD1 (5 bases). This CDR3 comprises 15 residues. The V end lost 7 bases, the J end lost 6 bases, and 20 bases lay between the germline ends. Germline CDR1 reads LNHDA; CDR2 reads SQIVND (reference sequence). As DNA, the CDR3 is TGTGCCAGTAACCCCGGTCCAGGGCCGGGCGATACGCAGTATTTT. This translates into CASNPGPGPGDTQYF.

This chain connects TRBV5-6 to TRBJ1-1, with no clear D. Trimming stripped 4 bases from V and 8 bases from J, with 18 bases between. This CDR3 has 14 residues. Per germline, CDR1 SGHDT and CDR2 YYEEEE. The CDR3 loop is CASSRGLQLEEAFF. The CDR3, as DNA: TGTGCCAGCAGCCGCGGGCTCCAGTTGGAAGAAGCTTTCTTT.

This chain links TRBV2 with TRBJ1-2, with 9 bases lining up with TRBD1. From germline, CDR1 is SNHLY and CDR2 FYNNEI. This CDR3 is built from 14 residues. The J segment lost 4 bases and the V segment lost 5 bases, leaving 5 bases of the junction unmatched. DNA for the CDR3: TGTGCCAGCAGTTCACAGGGGGCGGGCTATGGCTACACCTTC. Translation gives CASSSQGAGYGYTF.

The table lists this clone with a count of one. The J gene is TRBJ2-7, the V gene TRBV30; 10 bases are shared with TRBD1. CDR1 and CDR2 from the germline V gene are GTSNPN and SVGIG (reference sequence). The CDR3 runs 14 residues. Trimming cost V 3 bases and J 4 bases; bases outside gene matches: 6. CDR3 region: CAWSRQGAVYEQYF. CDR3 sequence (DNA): TGTGCCTGGAGCCGACAGGGGGCGGTATACGAGCAGTACTTC.

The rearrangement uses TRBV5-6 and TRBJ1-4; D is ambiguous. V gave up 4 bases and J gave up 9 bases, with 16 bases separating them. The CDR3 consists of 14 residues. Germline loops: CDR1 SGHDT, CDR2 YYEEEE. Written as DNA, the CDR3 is TGTGCCAGCAGCCAGAGGGTCTCGATTAAAAAACTGTTTTTT. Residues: CASSQRVSIKKLFF.

CDR3 DNA: TGTGCCACTTCTAAACAGGGTAACGCCAATCAGCCCCAGCATTTT. Translating it yields CATSKQGNANQPQHF. The rearrangement uses TRBV2 and TRBJ1-5; D is perhaps TRBD1 (6 bases). Trimming pared 10 bases from V and 3 bases from J, leaving 19 bases between. From germline, CDR1 is SNHLY and CDR2 FYNNEI. The CDR3 is 15 amino acids. Filled out from reference TRBV2 and TRBJ1-5, the complete variable domain reads EPEVTQTPSHQVTQMGQEVILRCVPISNHLYFYWYRQILGQKVEFLVSFYNNEISEKSEIFDDQFSVERPDGSNFTLKIRSTKLEDSAMYFCATSKQGNANQPQHFGDGTRLSIL.

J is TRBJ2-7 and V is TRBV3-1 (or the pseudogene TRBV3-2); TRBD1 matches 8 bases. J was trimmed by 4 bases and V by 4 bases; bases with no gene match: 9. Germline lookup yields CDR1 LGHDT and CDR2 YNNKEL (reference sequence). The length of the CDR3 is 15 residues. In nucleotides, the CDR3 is TGTGCCAGCAGCCTAAAGACAGGGGTCCTTTACGAGCAGTACTTC. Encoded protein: CASSLKTGVLYEQYF.

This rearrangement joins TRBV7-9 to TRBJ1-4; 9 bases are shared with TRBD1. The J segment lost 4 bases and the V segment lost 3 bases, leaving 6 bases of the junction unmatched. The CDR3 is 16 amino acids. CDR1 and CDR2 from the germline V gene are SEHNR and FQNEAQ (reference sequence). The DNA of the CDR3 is TGTGCCAGCAGCTTGGGACAGGGTAGGAATAATGAAAAACTGTTTTTT. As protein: CASSLGQGRNNEKLFF.